The rows below give T cell receptor beta chains drawn from one sample of a study of brain T cells in children with intractable seizures. TCRdb's copy holds only in-frame clones and misses some; the assay was immunoSEQ multiplex PCR. The sample lists about 22,000 clones, roughly 94% occurring once. The source was peripheral blood, collected at surgery. The source is a boy aged 5 to 17 with focal cortical dysplasia and intractable seizures. The CDR3 runs from the conserved cysteine through the conserved F or W. The order of the fields is clone size, D gene, CDR3 length, V gene, J gene, CDR3 protein, CDR3 DNA. A D gene is named only where the DNA matches it firmly. Clone size is given for some rows only: seen once, a few or many times, or a class if the clone is expanded.

size: .
D: TRBD1
length: 15
V: TRBV18
J: TRBJ1-2
CDR3: CASSPPVTGAYGYTF
DNA: TGTGCCAGCTCACCACCGGTAACAGGGGCATATGGCTACACCTTC

size: medium-sized
D: .
length: 16
V: TRBV7-9
J: TRBJ2-2
CDR3: CASSSTVGGSTGELFF
DNA: TGTGCCAGCAGCTCTACCGTTGGGGGAAGCACCGGGGAGCTGTTTTTT

size: .
D: TRBD1
length: 17
V: TRBV5-5
J: TRBJ2-1
CDR3: CASSLLGEGGIYNEQFF
DNA: TGTGCCAGCAGCCTCCTGGGGGAAGGGGGCATATACAATGAGCAGTTCTTC

size: .
D: .
length: 14
V: TRBV6-4
J: TRBJ1-1
CDR3: CASSQGWGRGEAFF
DNA: TGTGCCAGCAGTCAAGGATGGGGGCGCGGGGAAGCTTTCTTT

size: .
D: .
length: 16
V: TRBV24-1
J: TRBJ2-2
CDR3: CATSETGTSLTGELFF
DNA: TGTGCCACCAGTGAAACCGGGACAAGTCTAACCGGGGAGCTGTTTTTT

size: .
D: .
length: 13
V: TRBV2
J: TRBJ1-3
CDR3: CASIREVGNTIYF
DNA: TGTGCCAGCATAAGGGAAGTTGGAAACACCATATATTTT

size: .
D: .
length: 14
V: TRBV5-8
J: TRBJ1-5
CDR3: CASSLMPPNQPQHF
DNA: TGTGCCAGCAGCTTAATGCCCCCCAATCAGCCCCAGCATTTT

size: .
D: .
length: 15
V: TRBV7-2
J: TRBJ2-5
CDR3: CASSLAGTAKETQYF
DNA: TGTGCCAGCAGCCTTGCCGGGACTGCGAAAGAGACCCAGTACTTC

size: .
D: .
length: 15
V: TRBV6-1
J: TRBJ1-3
CDR3: CASSEAAGSGNTIYF
DNA: TGTGCCAGCAGTGAGGCTGCGGGGTCTGGAAACACCATATATTTT

size: .
D: .
length: 12
V: TRBV7-9
J: TRBJ1-4
CDR3: CASTREGPRLFF
DNA: TGTGCCAGCACCAGGGAGGGGCCTCGACTGTTTTTT

size: .
D: .
length: 14
V: TRBV2
J: TRBJ1-2
CDR3: CASSVTGNFNGYTF
DNA: TGTGCCAGCAGTGTTACAGGGAATTTCAATGGCTACACCTTC

size: .
D: .
length: 13
V: TRBV2
J: TRBJ1-1
CDR3: CASSFQGNTEAFF
DNA: TGTGCCAGCAGTTTCCAGGGGAACACTGAAGCTTTCTTT

size: once
D: TRBD2
length: 15
V: TRBV6-5
J: TRBJ2-1
CDR3: CASSSSGRTVDEQFF
DNA: TGTGCCAGCAGTTCTAGCGGGAGGACGGTGGATGAGCAGTTCTTC

size: .
D: TRBD1
length: 15
V: TRBV10-2
J: TRBJ1-5
CDR3: CASSGGQERNQPQHF
DNA: TGCGCCAGCAGTGGGGGACAGGAGCGCAATCAGCCCCAGCATTTT

size: .
D: .
length: 17
V: TRBV4-1
J: TRBJ1-1
CDR3: CASSQVGSGARNTEAFF
DNA: TGCGCCAGCAGCCAAGTCGGTTCGGGGGCTAGGAACACTGAAGCTTTCTTT

size: .
D: .
length: 15
V: TRBV7-8
J: TRBJ1-5
CDR3: CASSLAPRNNQPQHF
DNA: TGTGCCAGCAGCTTAGCTCCCAGAAACAATCAGCCCCAGCATTTT

size: .
D: .
length: 18
V: TRBV7-3
J: TRBJ1-4
CDR3: CASSFLPGPSATNEKLFF
DNA: TGTGCCAGCAGCTTCCTCCCAGGGCCCTCTGCAACTAATGAAAAACTGTTTTTT

size: .
D: .
length: 13
V: TRBV10-3
J: TRBJ1-4
CDR3: CAISAQGNEKLFF
DNA: TGTGCCATCAGTGCACAGGGTAATGAAAAACTGTTTTTT

size: .
D: TRBD2
length: 16
V: TRBV7-2
J: TRBJ2-3
CDR3: CASSLVSGGYTDTQYF
DNA: TGTGCCAGCAGCTTAGTTAGCGGGGGGTACACAGATACGCAGTATTTT

size: .
D: TRBD2
length: 18
V: TRBV9
J: TRBJ2-1
CDR3: CASSVAASGGVSYNEQFF
DNA: TGTGCCAGCAGCGTAGCGGCTAGCGGGGGGGTCTCCTACAATGAGCAGTTCTTC

size: .
D: .
length: 15
V: TRBV9
J: TRBJ2-5
CDR3: CASSPEGGGRETQYF
DNA: TGTGCCAGCAGCCCAGAAGGGGGGGGCCGGGAGACCCAGTACTTC

size: few
D: TRBD1
length: 15
V: TRBV19
J: TRBJ2-3
CDR3: CASTTADRVTDTQYF
DNA: TGTGCCAGTACCACCGCGGACAGGGTCACAGATACGCAGTATTTT

size: .
D: .
length: 16
V: TRBV19
J: TRBJ1-1
CDR3: CASSISVEVWRTEAFF
DNA: TGTGCCAGTAGTATATCGGTCGAGGTTTGGCGAACTGAAGCTTTCTTT

size: .
D: .
length: 15
V: TRBV27
J: TRBJ2-3
CDR3: CVSSQTDYSTDTQYF
DNA: TGTGTCAGTAGTCAGACCGATTATAGCACAGATACGCAGTATTTT

size: .
D: .
length: 13
V: TRBV28
J: TRBJ2-5
CDR3: CASSLSVTETQYF
DNA: TGTGCCAGCAGTTTATCCGTAACAGAGACCCAGTACTTC

size: .
D: .
length: 14
V: TRBV11-2
J: TRBJ2-1
CDR3: CASSLSEENNEQFF
DNA: TGTGCCAGCAGCTTAAGCGAGGAGAACAATGAGCAGTTCTTC

size: .
D: TRBD2
length: 15
V: TRBV5-1
J: TRBJ2-1
CDR3: CASSLAVGLGHEQFF
DNA: TGCGCCAGCAGCTTGGCGGTGGGACTAGGGCACGAGCAGTTCTTC

size: .
D: TRBD2
length: 16
V: TRBV19
J: TRBJ2-7
CDR3: CASSISAGGPSYEQYF
DNA: TGTGCCAGTAGTATCTCCGCGGGGGGCCCCTCCTACGAGCAGTACTTC

size: once
D: .
length: 14
V: TRBV6-4
J: TRBJ1-2
CDR3: CASSDSNLGDGYTF
DNA: TGTGCCAGCAGTGACTCGAATCTGGGTGACGGCTACACCTTC

size: .
D: .
length: 15
V: TRBV18
J: TRBJ2-3
CDR3: CASSPPWGDTDTQYF
DNA: TGTGCCAGCTCACCACCTTGGGGGGACACAGATACGCAGTATTTT

size: .
D: .
length: 13
V: TRBV6-5
J: TRBJ1-4
CDR3: CASRLDSNEKLFF
DNA: TGTGCCAGCAGACTGGATTCGAATGAAAAACTGTTTTTT

size: .
D: TRBD2
length: 14
V: TRBV6-1
J: TRBJ2-7
CDR3: CASSEGSGGAEQYF
DNA: TGTGCCAGCAGTGAAGGTAGCGGGGGGGCCGAGCAGTACTTC

size: .
D: .
length: 16
V: TRBV4-2
J: TRBJ1-5
CDR3: CASSPFGGSSNQPQHF
DNA: TGTGCCAGCAGCCCCTTCGGGGGATCTAGCAATCAGCCCCAGCATTTT

size: .
D: .
length: 13
V: TRBV12-3/TRBV12-4
J: TRBJ1-1
CDR3: CASSSLGGTEAFF
DNA: TGTGCCAGCAGTTCACTGGGGGGGACTGAAGCTTTCTTT

size: once
D: TRBD1
length: 13
V: TRBV19
J: TRBJ1-5
CDR3: CASEDRGGQPQHF
DNA: TGTGCCAGTGAAGACAGGGGCGGCCAGCCCCAGCATTTT

size: .
D: .
length: 14
V: TRBV7-9
J: TRBJ2-5
CDR3: CASSLLGAGTGQYF
DNA: TGTGCCAGCAGCTTACTGGGGGCTGGGACGGGCCAGTACTTC

size: .
D: .
length: 15
V: TRBV18
J: TRBJ2-3
CDR3: CASSPQRASTDTQYF
DNA: TGTGCCAGCTCACCCCAGCGGGCAAGCACAGATACGCAGTATTTT

size: .
D: .
length: 15
V: TRBV2
J: TRBJ2-3
CDR3: CASSEAMVYTDTQYF
DNA: TGTGCCAGCAGTGAAGCGATGGTTTACACAGATACGCAGTATTTT

size: .
D: .
length: 15
V: TRBV9
J: TRBJ2-5
CDR3: CASSVLGGLQETQYF
DNA: TGTGCCAGCAGCGTATTGGGGGGACTTCAAGAGACCCAGTACTTC

size: .
D: .
length: 13
V: TRBV5-6
J: TRBJ1-1
CDR3: CASSLEGSGEAFF
DNA: TGTGCCAGCAGCTTGGAAGGTAGCGGAGAAGCTTTCTTT

size: .
D: TRBD1
length: 13
V: TRBV6-1
J: TRBJ2-2
CDR3: CASSLQGPGELFF
DNA: TGTGCCAGCAGTCTACAGGGGCCCGGGGAGCTGTTTTTT

size: .
D: .
length: 13
V: TRBV9
J: TRBJ2-1
CDR3: CASSVGRYNEQFF
DNA: TGTGCCAGCAGCGTAGGAAGGTATAATGAGCAGTTCTTC

size: .
D: TRBD2
length: 15
V: TRBV5-4
J: TRBJ2-1
CDR3: CASSLATSADNEQFF
DNA: TGTGCCAGCAGCTTGGCGACTAGCGCCGACAATGAGCAGTTCTTC

size: .
D: TRBD1
length: 15
V: TRBV11-2
J: TRBJ1-1
CDR3: CASSLGGTGNTEAFF
DNA: TGTGCCAGCAGCTTAGGAGGGACAGGGAACACTGAAGCTTTCTTT

size: .
D: .
length: 13
V: TRBV9
J: TRBJ1-6
CDR3: CASSVDGNSPLHF
DNA: TGTGCCAGCAGCGTAGACGGCAATTCACCCCTCCACTTT

size: .
D: .
length: 16
V: TRBV10-1
J: TRBJ2-1
CDR3: CASSESSTWDGNEQFF
DNA: TGCGCCAGCAGTGAGTCCTCGACATGGGACGGGAATGAGCAGTTCTTC

size: .
D: .
length: 14
V: TRBV7-6
J: TRBJ1-2
CDR3: CASSLTPLHYGYTF
DNA: TGTGCCAGCAGCTTAACCCCCTTACACTATGGCTACACCTTC

size: .
D: .
length: 16
V: TRBV5-1
J: TRBJ2-3
CDR3: CASSLDLPRSGDTQYF
DNA: TGCGCCAGCAGCTTGGACCTCCCGAGAAGCGGTGATACGCAGTATTTT

size: .
D: .
length: 13
V: TRBV11-2
J: TRBJ1-6
CDR3: CASSLTLFSPLHF
DNA: TGTGCCAGCAGCTTGACGCTGTTTTCACCCCTCCACTTT

size: .
D: .
length: 15
V: TRBV6-5
J: TRBJ1-1
CDR3: CASSRSVRHRAEAFF
DNA: TGTGCCAGCAGTCGGTCCGTGAGACACAGGGCTGAAGCTTTCTTT

size: .
D: .
length: 15
V: TRBV7-9
J: TRBJ1-1
CDR3: CASRRTQGTNTEAFF
DNA: TGTGCCAGCAGGCGTACTCAGGGGACGAACACTGAAGCTTTCTTT

size: .
D: .
length: 16
V: TRBV4-1
J: TRBJ1-6
CDR3: CASSRSHGVFYSPLHF
DNA: TGCGCCAGCAGCCGCTCACACGGCGTTTTCTATTCACCCCTCCACTTT

size: .
D: .
length: 12
V: TRBV29-1
J: TRBJ1-1
CDR3: CSVGPGNTEAFF
DNA: TGCAGCGTGGGCCCCGGAAACACTGAAGCTTTCTTT

size: .
D: .
length: 15
V: TRBV4-1
J: TRBJ1-5
CDR3: CASSDRAGVNQPQHF
DNA: TGCGCCAGCAGCGACCGGGCAGGGGTCAATCAGCCCCAGCATTTT

size: once
D: .
length: 14
V: TRBV15
J: TRBJ2-5
CDR3: CATSRERAGETQYF
DNA: TGTGCCACCAGCAGAGAGAGAGCTGGTGAGACCCAGTACTTC

size: few
D: TRBD1
length: 13
V: TRBV7-2
J: TRBJ1-1
CDR3: CASSPDRGRGAFF
DNA: TGTGCCAGCAGCCCGGACAGGGGGCGGGGAGCTTTCTTT

size: .
D: .
length: 14
V: TRBV7-9
J: TRBJ1-1
CDR3: CASSFLGGDTEAFF
DNA: TGTGCCAGCAGCTTCCTAGGGGGGGACACTGAAGCTTTCTTT

size: .
D: TRBD1
length: 14
V: TRBV3-1/TRBV3-2
J: TRBJ2-5
CDR3: CASSPDRVQETQYF
DNA: TGTGCCAGCAGCCCCGACAGGGTCCAAGAGACCCAGTACTTC

size: once
D: .
length: 13
V: TRBV3-1/TRBV3-2
J: TRBJ2-5
CDR3: CASSPGLQETQYF
DNA: TGTGCCAGCAGCCCAGGCCTTCAAGAGACCCAGTACTTC